This T cell receptor beta chain originates from a study of post-analysis software for immune sequencing data. Study-level results: In patients, 4 to 6 TRBV segments were more frequent than in controls, with TRBV5-6, TRBV5-1 and TRBV20-1 among them.

This clonotype was found a few times. What it binds is unknown. CDR3 length equals 14 residues. The V gene lost 1 base and the J gene lost 5 bases, with 10 bases spanning the gap. CDR1 is SGHRS, CDR2 YFSETQ, per germline. Researchers reported that TCR beta cDNA libraries carried unique molecular identifiers. One entry per CDR3 protein results from TCRdb running MiXCR on the PCR reads. The sample contains about 430,000 distinct CDR3 sequences, about 40% of which appear only once. The sequenced sample was blood. The V and J genes are TRBV5-1 and TRBJ2-1; D might be TRBD2 (6 bases). The TCR sequence derives from a girl aged 2 to 10 with multiple sclerosis. In nucleotides, the CDR3 is TGCGCCAGCAGCTTGCCGCGGGAAGACAATGAGCAGTTCTTC. It is translated as CASSLPREDNEQFF.